The 23 T cell receptor beta chains below all came from one sample that was sequenced in a study of prognosis after radiotherapy for stage I lung cancer. Two-round multiplex PCR, the amplification method, yielded TCR beta CDR3 from genomic DNA. Primers were specific to each TRBV and TRBJ gene in first-round PCR. One entry per CDR3 protein, called by TCRdb with MiXCR from the multiplex PCR reads. The sample records roughly 25,000 distinct CDR3 sequences, about 37% being singletons. Sample: PBMCs, taken before or after stereotactic body radiation therapy (not recorded which). Source of these receptors: a donor over 45 with non-small cell lung cancer.

This clonotype was observed at least ten times. J is TRBJ2-7 and V is TRBV7-9, with a possible D match to TRBD1 (6 bases). CDR3 length equals 15 residues. Germline CDR1 reads SEHNR; CDR2 reads FQNEAQ (reference sequence). V was trimmed by 5 bases and J by 3 bases, leaving 17 bases between them. The CDR3 is CASSDPGHTVYEQYF. The CDR3 nucleotides read TGTGCCAGCAGCGATCCGGGACACACCGTCTACGAGCAGTACTTC.

This clonotype was observed at least ten times. V usage is TRBV19 and J usage is TRBJ2-3, with D maybe TRBD2 (6 bases). Germline values: CDR1 LNHDA, CDR2 SQIVND (reference sequence). The V end was cut by 9 bases, the J end by 1 base, with 20 bases between. CDR3 size: 16 residues. The CDR3 bases are TGTGCCAGCAATAATAGGGAGGCGGAACGCACAGATACGCAGTATTTT. This gives the protein CASNNREAERTDTQYF.

The chain carries TRBV12-3 or TRBV12-4 and TRBJ2-7; TRBD1 matches 7 bases. With V trimmed by 6 bases and J by 4 bases, 15 bases remained unmatched. The CDR3 is 16 residues long. The CDR3 loop is CASSRGQGVARYEQYF. CDR3 in DNA: TGTGCCAGCAGCCGGGGTCAGGGGGTCGCGAGGTACGAGCAGTACTTC.

Regarding this clonotype: With only one base between it and a far larger clone, this is likely a read error. No conserved phenylalanine or tryptophan ends this CDR3, so it is likely a read error. The chain is built from TRBV7-8 and TRBJ2-7, with a tentative D call TRBD2 (6 bases). V lost 3 bases and J 0 bases, leaving 12 bases between the germline ends. CDR1 is SGHVS and CDR2 is FQNEAQ in the germline V gene. The CDR3 totals 15 residues. CDR3 sequence: CASSFGAGPSYEQYS. CDR3 sequence (DNA): TGTGCCAGCAGCTTCGGCGCGGGACCCTCCTACGAGCAGTACTCC.

This clonotype was recorded many times. The gene calls are TRBV19 and TRBJ2-2; D ambiguous. Germline loops: CDR1 LNHDA, CDR2 SQIVND (reference sequence). The CDR3 runs to 11 residues. Trimming left V 7 bases short and J 1 base short, with 1 base between. The CDR3 here is CASKNTGELFF. DNA for the CDR3: TGTGCCAGTAAGAACACCGGGGAGCTGTTTTTT. The entire variable domain, with the rest obtained from reference TRBV19 and TRBJ2-2, is as follows: DGGITQSPKYLFRKEGQNVTLSCEQNLNHDAMYWYRQDPGQGLRLIYYSQIVNDFQKGDIAEGYSVSREKKESFPLTVTSAQKNPTAFYLCASKNTGELFFGEGSRLTVL.

V and J are TRBV5-1 and TRBJ2-3, with 10 bases aligning to TRBD2. The CDR3 has 15 residues. CDR1 SGHRS and CDR2 YFSETQ come from the germline V gene. The ends lost 4 bases at V and 7 bases at J; junction bases unmatched: 9. Written as DNA, the CDR3 is TGCGCCAGCAGCCGGACTAGCGGTTTCTCATATACGCAGTATTTT. Amino acids: CASSRTSGFSYTQYF.

By share, this clonotype ranks as medium-sized. The chain carries TRBV6-2 or TRBV6-3 and TRBJ1-2; D perhaps matches TRBD1 (5 bases). V gave up 2 bases and J gave up 4 bases, with 26 bases separating them. Germline assignment: CDR1 MNHEY and CDR2 SVGEGT. CDR3 length: 19 amino acids. The CDR3 DNA is TGTGCCAGCAGTTACGCCCAGGGAAGGGTTGGAAAGTCGGGCTATGGCTACACCTTC. This encodes CASSYAQGRVGKSGYGYTF.

This clonotype was observed a handful of times. Possible read error: a much larger clone is one base away. V is TRBV25-1 and J is TRBJ1-1; possible D gene TRBD1, 5 bases. CDR3 length: 13 residues. The V gene lost 4 bases and the J gene lost 4 bases, with 10 bases spanning the gap. Germline V gene lookup returns CDR1 MGHDK and CDR2 SYGVNS. The CDR3 nucleotides read TGTGCCAGCAGTGGGGGCGGGAGCACTGAAGCTTTCTTT. It is translated as CASSGGGSTEAFF. The full variable domain, completed using reference TRBV25-1 and TRBJ1-1, is EADIYQTPRYLVIGTGKKITLECSQTMGHDKMYWYQQDPGMELHLIHYSYGVNSTEKGDLSSESTVSRIRTEHFPLTLESARPSHTSQYLCASSGGGSTEAFFGQGTRLTVV.

This clonotype was seen at least ten times. J is TRBJ2-5 and V is TRBV6-2 or TRBV6-3; D is possibly TRBD2 (5 bases). Germline V gene lookup returns CDR1 MNHEY and CDR2 SVGEGT. The ends were cut back, 5 bases at V and 4 bases at J, with 14 bases in the middle. This CDR3 region has 14 residues. In DNA form, the CDR3 reads TGTGCCAGCAGTGAATGGCTAGCCCTAGAGACCCAGTACTTC. It translates to CASSEWLALETQYF.

In its sample, this clonotype was seen many times. This may come from a read error, since a much larger clone is one base off. The CDR3 nucleotides read TGTGCCAGCACAACCACCGGGGAGCTGTTTTTT. It specifies CASTTTGELFF. V is TRBV6-1 and J is TRBJ2-2; D remains ambiguous. Trimming shortened V by 7 bases and J by 4 bases, and 4 bases separated the two germline ends. The CDR3 length is 11 residues. Germline values: CDR1 MNHNS, CDR2 SASEGT.

The chain joins TRBV4-2 to TRBJ2-2, with TRBD2 matching 7 bases. Germline values: CDR1 LGHNA, CDR2 YNFKEQ. The CDR3 has 16 amino acids. J gave up 0 bases and V 1 base, and 2 bases lay outside the gene matches. The CDR3 is CASSQVAGANTGELFF. CDR3 sequence (DNA): TGTGCCAGCAGCCAAGTTGCGGGGGCGAACACCGGGGAGCTGTTTTTT.

The genes are TRBV12-3 or TRBV12-4 and TRBJ2-3, with 9 nucleotides matching TRBD2. This CDR3 is built from 15 residues. Germline trimming cut 8 bases from V and 2 bases from J; bases unmatched to any gene: 8. In DNA form, the CDR3 reads TGTGCCAGCGGAGTAGCGGGAGTGTACACAGATACGCAGTATTTT. Amino acids: CASGVAGVYTDTQYF.

The CDR3 protein is CASRPGHGPGGYTF. CDR3 nucleotides: TGTGCCAGCAGACCGGGACATGGTCCGGGTGGCTACACCTTC. The chain uses TRBV6-1 and TRBJ1-2, with D perhaps TRBD1 (6 bases). The ends were cut back, 6 bases at V and 7 bases at J, with 18 bases in the middle. CDR3 length: 14 amino acids. From germline, CDR1 is MNHNS and CDR2 SASEGT.

This clonotype came up many times. The chain links TRBV4-3 to TRBJ2-7; TRBD2 agrees at 10 bases. Germline V gives CDR1 LGHNA, CDR2 YSLEER. The CDR3 runs 17 residues. Unmatched junction bases numbered 13, after V lost 4 bases and J lost 4 bases. The CDR3 region is CASSRARLAGDEYEQYF. Here the CDR3 DNA reads TGCGCCAGCAGCCGAGCAAGGCTAGCGGGAGACGAGTACGAGCAGTACTTC.

Note on this clonotype: A single base is all that separates this from a far larger clone, so a read error is likely. The chain recombines TRBV28 with TRBJ2-7, with D perhaps TRBD1 (5 bases). The length of the CDR3 is 14 residues. From germline, CDR1 is MDHEN and CDR2 SYDVKM. The CDR3, as DNA: TGTGTCAGCAGCCAACAGGTTTTTTCCTACGAGCAGTACTTC. Its translation: CVSSQQVFSYEQYF. The variable domain in full, with the rest retrieved from reference TRBV28 and TRBJ2-7, is DVKVTQSSRYLVKRTGEKVFLECVQDMDHENMFWYRQDPGLGLRLIYFSYDVKMKEKGDIPEGYSVSREKKERFSLILESASTNQTSMYLCVSSQQVFSYEQYFGPGTRLTVT.

This clonotype was seen a few times. This may arise from a read error, as a much more abundant clone is one base away. The chain uses TRBV20-1 and TRBJ1-1, with D unresolved. The CDR3 runs to 11 residues. Looked up from germline, CDR1 is DFQATT and CDR2 is SNEGSKA (reference sequence). Trimming took off 2 bases at V and 7 bases at J, with 8 bases between the two ends. CDR3 in DNA: TGCAGTGCTAGAATAGTCAGTGAAGCTTTCTTT. The encoded protein is CSARIVSEAFF.

This clonotype was seen ten or more times. The rearrangement uses TRBV7-2 and TRBJ1-6; TRBD1 matches at 8 bases. Germline CDR1 is SGHTA and CDR2 is FQGNSA. V lost 2 bases, J lost 10 bases, and 4 bases stayed unmatched. The CDR3 extends over 14 amino acids. Written as DNA, the CDR3 is TGTGCCAGCAGCTTAATACAGGGGGAATCACCCCTCCACTTT. Translating gives CASSLIQGESPLHF.

In its sample, this clonotype was seen many times. This rearrangement joins TRBV6-1 to TRBJ2-1, with TRBD2 as a possible D gene (6 bases). Trimming took off 2 bases at V and 12 bases at J, with 8 bases between the two ends. From germline, CDR1 is MNHNS and CDR2 SASEGT. CDR3 length equals 11 residues. The CDR3 nucleotides are TGTGCCAGCAGTGAATTCGGGGGGCAGTTCTTC. Translated, it gives CASSEFGGQFF.

The genes are TRBV6-4 and TRBJ2-2; possible D gene TRBD1, 7 bases. V shed 3 bases and J shed 14 bases, with 22 bases lying between them. CDR1 is MRHNA, CDR2 SNTAGT, per germline. The CDR3 extends over 15 amino acids. The CDR3 bases are TGTGCCAGCAGTGAAGGAGGGGGCAGCACCGTGGACCTGTTTTTT. It yields the protein CASSEGGGSTVDLFF.

In this sample, this clonotype turned up many times. This chain uses TRBV3-1 with TRBJ2-6; 9 bases align to TRBD2. Germline V gene sequence: CDR1 LGHDT, CDR2 YNNKEL (reference sequence). The V gene end was trimmed by 1 base and the J gene end by 9 bases; junction bases not matched to a gene: 10. The CDR3 has 17 residues. The CDR3 spells CASSQVAGGLRGNVLTF. The CDR3 DNA follows: TGTGCCAGCAGCCAAGTTGCGGGAGGGCTCCGTGGCAACGTCCTGACTTTC.

This clonotype was counted ten times or more. The chain joins TRBV3-1 to TRBJ2-2, with 12 positions matching TRBD2. Germline CDR1 reads LGHDT; CDR2 reads YNNKEL (reference sequence). V dropped 4 bases and J dropped 3; count of bases not matched to a gene: 3. The CDR3 length is 16 residues. DNA of the CDR3: TGTGCCAGCAGCCCACGGACTAGCGGGGACACCGGGGAGCTGTTTTTT. Its protein is CASSPRTSGDTGELFF.

On this clonotype itself: It differs at one base from a far larger clone, so likely a read error. The chain couples TRBV6-9 to TRBJ2-2; D unclear. The CDR3 length is 16 residues. Germline CDR1 MNHGY, CDR2 SVAAGI. V lost 4 bases and J lost 1, with 13 bases in between. The CDR3 bases are TGTGCCAGCAGTTCGCCGTTCCAGGAGAACACCGGGGAGCTGTTTTTT. Protein product: CASSSPFQENTGELFF.

Worth noting for this clonotype: No DNA is shown, since the ends of the CDR3 on it are uncertain; the CDR3 is the one TCRdb lists. V gene TRBV12-3 or TRBV12-4 combines with J gene TRBJ1-2; the DNA was not compared with TRBD1, the D call given in the table. The CDR3 has 15 residues if both end residues are counted. This CDR3 reads CASSFGPGSNYGYTF.